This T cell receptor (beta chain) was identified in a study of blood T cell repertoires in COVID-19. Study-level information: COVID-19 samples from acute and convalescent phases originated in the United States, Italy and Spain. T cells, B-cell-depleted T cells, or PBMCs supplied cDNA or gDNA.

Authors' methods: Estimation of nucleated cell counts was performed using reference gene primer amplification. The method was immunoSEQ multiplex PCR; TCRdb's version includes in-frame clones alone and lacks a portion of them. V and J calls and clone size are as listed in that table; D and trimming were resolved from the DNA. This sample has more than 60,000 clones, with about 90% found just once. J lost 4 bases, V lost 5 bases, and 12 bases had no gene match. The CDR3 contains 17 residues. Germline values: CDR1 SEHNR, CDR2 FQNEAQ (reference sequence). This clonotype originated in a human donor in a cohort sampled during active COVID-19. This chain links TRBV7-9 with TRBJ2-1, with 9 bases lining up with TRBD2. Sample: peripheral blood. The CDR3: CASSHPAAGGIYNEQFF. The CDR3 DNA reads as TGTGCCAGCAGCCACCCTGCGGCGGGGGGGATATACAATGAGCAGTTCTTC.